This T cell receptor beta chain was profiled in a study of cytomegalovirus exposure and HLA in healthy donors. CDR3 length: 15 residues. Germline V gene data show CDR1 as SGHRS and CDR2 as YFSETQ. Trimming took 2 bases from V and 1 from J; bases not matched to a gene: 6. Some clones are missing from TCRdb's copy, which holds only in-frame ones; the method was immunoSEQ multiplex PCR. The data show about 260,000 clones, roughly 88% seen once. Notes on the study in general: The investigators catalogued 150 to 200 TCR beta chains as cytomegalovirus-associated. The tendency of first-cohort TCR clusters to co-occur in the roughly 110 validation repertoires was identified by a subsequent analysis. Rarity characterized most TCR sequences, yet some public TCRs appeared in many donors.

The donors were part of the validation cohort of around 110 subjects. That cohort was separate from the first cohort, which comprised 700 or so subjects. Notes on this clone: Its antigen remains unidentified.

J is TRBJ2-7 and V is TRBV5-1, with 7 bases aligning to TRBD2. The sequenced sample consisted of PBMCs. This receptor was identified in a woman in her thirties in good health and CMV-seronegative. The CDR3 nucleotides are TGCGCCAGCAGCTTCGGACTAGGCCTATCCTACGAGCAGTACTTC. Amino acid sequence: CASSFGLGLSYEQYF.